A selection of T cell receptor beta chains follows, all from one sample in a study of T cell responses to AZD1222 COVID-19 vaccine. Sequenced by immunoSEQ multiplex PCR; TCRdb stores in-frame clones only, minus some. The data show 60,000 to 80,000 clones, with around three quarters seen just once and 47% held by the top ten. Here the sequenced sample was peripheral blood, taken 28 days after the second AZD1222 dose. These receptors all come from an adult who received the AZD1222 COVID-19 vaccine. Both conserved end residues are trimmed from each CDR3. The D gene is left open where the match is weak. Expanded clones are given a class, and other clones once, few, many or no size at all.

D	size	V	J	CDR3
TRBD1	-	TRBV5-1	TRBJ1-5	ASSETGGGNQPQH
-	-	TRBV9	TRBJ2-5	ASSVAKGQETQY
TRBD1	-	TRBV5-1	TRBJ2-7	ASSLAGGSYEQY
TRBD1	-	TRBV28	TRBJ1-6	ASSNSGQGDSPLH
-	-	TRBV7-9	TRBJ2-1	ASSLERSKAYEQF
TRBD1	-	TRBV28	TRBJ1-4	ASSPYGTDNEKLF
-	-	TRBV27	TRBJ1-5	ASSLSAGSSNQPQH
TRBD1	-	TRBV5-8	TRBJ1-1	ASSLQGAFMNTEAF
-	-	TRBV28	TRBJ2-7	ASTSGGYDGYEQY
TRBD1	-	TRBV14	TRBJ1-2	ASSFRQGMYGYT
-	-	TRBV19	TRBJ1-6	ASSVATANNSPLH
-	medium-sized	TRBV28	TRBJ2-7	ASSTSHEQY
-	once	TRBV18	TRBJ2-5	ASSPRGVQETQY
TRBD2	-	TRBV5-1	TRBJ2-6	ASSLSGGLSGANVLT
-	-	TRBV7-3	TRBJ2-3	ASSFQGGWDTQY
-	-	TRBV6-2/TRBV6-3	TRBJ2-5	ASSYPRTKPGWETQY
-	few	TRBV6-5	TRBJ2-3	ASSYRGPWDTQY
TRBD1	-	TRBV3-1/TRBV3-2	TRBJ2-7	ASSESGTGVSYEQY
TRBD2	once	TRBV5-1	TRBJ2-2	ASSPIAGGTGELF
TRBD2	-	TRBV11-3	TRBJ2-3	ASSPGTSVSDTQY
-	-	TRBV6-5	TRBJ2-2	ASAGGASGGALF
TRBD2	-	TRBV28	TRBJ2-1	ASSRATSGSNEQF
-	few	TRBV12-3/TRBV12-4	TRBJ1-2	ASSLVRDSGYT
-	-	TRBV7-3	TRBJ2-3	ASSLTPIRTDTQY
-	-	TRBV2	TRBJ2-1	ASSYDGTFYNEQF
-	-	TRBV7-2	TRBJ2-2	ASTRDITGELF
TRBD2	-	TRBV27	TRBJ2-2	ASSFSRGGAGELF
-	-	TRBV5-5	TRBJ1-1	ASSLGVARNTEAF
TRBD2	-	TRBV18	TRBJ2-3	ASSSPIAGRTDTQY
-	-	TRBV19	TRBJ2-3	ASSIEHPSGPKVDTQY
-	-	TRBV6-1	TRBJ2-2	ASSDGWGRRELF
TRBD1	once	TRBV27	TRBJ2-7	ASSLSWTGTYEQY
-	few	TRBV19	TRBJ2-7	ASSDGGMDEQY
TRBD1	once	TRBV7-2	TRBJ1-5	ASSSGTAGFSNQPQH
-	-	TRBV5-1	TRBJ2-7	ATGEGVVGSYEQY
TRBD1	few	TRBV19	TRBJ2-6	ASSMLWTGASGANVLT
TRBD2	-	TRBV7-3	TRBJ2-1	ASSLGWRGSYNEQF
-	-	TRBV19	TRBJ2-1	ASSMAGWSNNEQF
TRBD2	-	TRBV4-3	TRBJ2-1	ASSQDYSGSSGQF
TRBD1	once	TRBV7-6	TRBJ1-6	ASSLQGALDSPLH
-	-	TRBV7-2	TRBJ2-2	ASSYGTFANTGELF
TRBD2	-	TRBV2	TRBJ2-5	ASSELVWGGETQY
-	-	TRBV20-1	TRBJ1-4	SASRGRVGEKLF
-	-	TRBV19	TRBJ1-3	ASSIPQRGSSGNTIY
TRBD1	-	TRBV28	TRBJ2-7	ASSGETGLVYEQY
-	-	TRBV29-1	TRBJ1-6	SVSQALNSPLH
TRBD1	-	TRBV18	TRBJ2-6	ASSTRTGGYSGANVLT
-	-	TRBV11-1	TRBJ2-4	ASSWELGAKNIQY
-	few	TRBV12-3/TRBV12-4	TRBJ2-7	ASSLTVSYEQY
-	-	TRBV7-6	TRBJ2-2	ASSLGGTNTGELF
-	-	TRBV5-1	TRBJ2-1	ASSVERWNEQF
-	-	TRBV29-1	TRBJ1-2	SGTESDYGYT
-	-	TRBV7-3	TRBJ2-5	ASSFQGQETQY
-	few	TRBV11-1	TRBJ2-7	ASSSGQPYEQY
TRBD1	-	TRBV5-8	TRBJ1-5	ASSLNRGQGNQPQH
-	-	TRBV11-1	TRBJ1-1	ASSLVAGSTEAF